A selection of T cell receptor beta chains follows, all from one sample in a study of CD8 T cells in ankylosing spondylitis. TCRdb ran MiXCR on the 5' RACE reads and lists one entry per CDR3 protein. The profile shows around 150,000 distinct CDR3 sequences, 15% to 20% of them singletons. The sequencing input was blood, either unsorted or a sorted T cell fraction (not recorded which). The source of these receptors is a male donor with ankylosing spondylitis or in good health (not recorded which). The CDR3 runs from the conserved cysteine through the conserved F or W. D genes are given only for firm matches. The listing skips clone size in some rows; elsewhere it reads once, few, many or a size class.

v_call: TRBV5-1; j_call: TRBJ2-2; d_call: -; clone_size: many; cdr3_nt: TGCGCCAGCGTAGCCGGGAGTACTAGTACCGGGGAGCTGTTTTTT; cdr3_aa: CASVAGSTSTGELFF
v_call: TRBV7-3; j_call: TRBJ2-3; d_call: -; clone_size: many; cdr3_nt: TGTGCCAGCAGCTTAACGGGGGGCGGAGATACGCAGTATTTT; cdr3_aa: CASSLTGGGDTQYF
v_call: TRBV7-9; j_call: TRBJ2-7; d_call: TRBD2; clone_size: few; cdr3_nt: TGTGCCAGCAGCTTTGGGCTAGCGGGGACTTCCTACGAGCAGTACTTC; cdr3_aa: CASSFGLAGTSYEQYF
v_call: TRBV29-1; j_call: TRBJ2-2; d_call: TRBD1; clone_size: many; cdr3_nt: TGCAGCGTAGTAACAGGGGATAACACCGGGGAGCTGTTTTTT; cdr3_aa: CSVVTGDNTGELFF
v_call: TRBV5-1; j_call: TRBJ1-1; d_call: -; clone_size: few; cdr3_nt: TGCGCCAGCAGCTTAACCAACAGCAACACTGAAGCTTTCTTT; cdr3_aa: CASSLTNSNTEAFF
v_call: TRBV5-1; j_call: TRBJ2-1; d_call: TRBD2; clone_size: many; cdr3_nt: TGCGCCAGCAGCTTGGAATTTCGGACTAGCGGGTACAATGAGCAGTTCTTC; cdr3_aa: CASSLEFRTSGYNEQFF
v_call: TRBV9; j_call: TRBJ2-5; d_call: TRBD2; clone_size: many; cdr3_nt: TGTGCCAGCAATTCGGGGGGGTCTCAAGAGACCCAGTACTTC; cdr3_aa: CASNSGGSQETQYF
v_call: TRBV29-1; j_call: TRBJ2-7; d_call: -; clone_size: -; cdr3_nt: TGCAGCGTGACCCCGGTTGGACACTACGAGCAGTACTTC; cdr3_aa: CSVTPVGHYEQYF
v_call: TRBV10-3; j_call: TRBJ2-1; d_call: TRBD2; clone_size: many; cdr3_nt: TGTGCCACCAGGGACCTGGCGGGAGGCTACAATGAGCAGTTCTTC; cdr3_aa: CATRDLAGGYNEQFF
v_call: TRBV9; j_call: TRBJ2-3; d_call: -; clone_size: many; cdr3_nt: TGTGCCAGCAGCGTAGCTCCAGGGACCACAGATACGCAGTATTTT; cdr3_aa: CASSVAPGTTDTQYF
v_call: TRBV6-5; j_call: TRBJ2-7; d_call: -; clone_size: -; cdr3_nt: TGTGCCAGCAGTTACCGGGGGTTGTCCTACGAGCAGTACTTC; cdr3_aa: CASSYRGLSYEQYF
v_call: TRBV7-8; j_call: TRBJ2-1; d_call: -; clone_size: many; cdr3_nt: TGTGCCAGCAGCTTAGGTTGGAGGGAGGCAAGTGAGCAGTTCTTC; cdr3_aa: CASSLGWREASEQFF
v_call: TRBV28; j_call: TRBJ1-5; d_call: TRBD1; clone_size: many; cdr3_nt: TGTGCCACCTACGACAGGGTGTATCAGCCCCAGCATTTT; cdr3_aa: CATYDRVYQPQHF
v_call: TRBV28; j_call: TRBJ2-7; d_call: -; clone_size: -; cdr3_nt: TGTGCCAGCAGTAATGAATACGAGCAGTACTTC; cdr3_aa: CASSNEYEQYF
v_call: TRBV25-1; j_call: TRBJ2-1; d_call: TRBD1; clone_size: many; cdr3_nt: TGTGCCAGCACCCTTGGGACAGCCTACAATGAGCAGTTCTTC; cdr3_aa: CASTLGTAYNEQFF
v_call: TRBV3-1; j_call: TRBJ2-3; d_call: TRBD2; clone_size: many; cdr3_nt: TGTGCCAGCAGTCATAGCGGGAGTCGCACAGATACGCAGTATTTT; cdr3_aa: CASSHSGSRTDTQYF
v_call: TRBV30; j_call: TRBJ1-5; d_call: TRBD1; clone_size: -; cdr3_nt: TGTGCCTGGACAGGGGGTAGCAATCAGCCCCAGCATTTT; cdr3_aa: CAWTGGSNQPQHF
v_call: TRBV5-1; j_call: TRBJ2-7; d_call: TRBD2; clone_size: many; cdr3_nt: TGCGCCAGCAGCTGGGGGACTAGCGACTCCTACGAGCAGTACTTC; cdr3_aa: CASSWGTSDSYEQYF
v_call: TRBV3-1; j_call: TRBJ2-7; d_call: -; clone_size: many; cdr3_nt: TGTGCCAGCAGCCAATTCCCTCACGAGCAGTACTTC; cdr3_aa: CASSQFPHEQYF
v_call: TRBV20-1; j_call: TRBJ1-1; d_call: -; clone_size: many; cdr3_nt: TGCAGTGCTAGACCCCCCGGACCCTCGTTCGCTAAAGCTTTCTTT; cdr3_aa: CSARPPGPSFAKAFF
v_call: TRBV2; j_call: TRBJ1-1; d_call: -; clone_size: few; cdr3_nt: TGTGCCAGCAGTCGGGCGGGCGTTACCAAATGGTCCGAAGAAGCTTTCTTT; cdr3_aa: CASSRAGVTKWSEEAFF
v_call: TRBV5-1; j_call: TRBJ2-5; d_call: TRBD1; clone_size: many; cdr3_nt: TGCGCCAGCAGCGTACAGGGGCTTAAAGAGACCCAGTACTTC; cdr3_aa: CASSVQGLKETQYF
v_call: TRBV28; j_call: TRBJ1-5; d_call: -; clone_size: -; cdr3_nt: TGTGCCAGCACCCTGCCGAGTCAGCCCCAGCATTTT; cdr3_aa: CASTLPSQPQHF
v_call: TRBV7-9; j_call: TRBJ1-1; d_call: TRBD1; clone_size: few; cdr3_nt: TGTGCCAGCAGCTTAGCGCTCGGGACAGCATTCTTT; cdr3_aa: CASSLALGTAFF
v_call: TRBV30; j_call: TRBJ2-7; d_call: TRBD2; clone_size: many; cdr3_nt: TGTGCCTCGACGACTAGCGGGGACTACGAGCAGTACTTC; cdr3_aa: CASTTSGDYEQYF
v_call: TRBV6-5; j_call: TRBJ2-3; d_call: -; clone_size: few; cdr3_nt: TGTGCCAGCAGTTACAGATTCAGCGCAGATACGCAGTATTTT; cdr3_aa: CASSYRFSADTQYF
v_call: TRBV18; j_call: TRBJ2-5; d_call: -; clone_size: -; cdr3_nt: TGTGCCAGCTCCAAGAGCCGGGAAGAGACCCAGTACTTC; cdr3_aa: CASSKSREETQYF
v_call: TRBV20-1; j_call: TRBJ2-7; d_call: TRBD1; clone_size: few; cdr3_nt: TGCAGTGCTAGAGTGGCCCCCGACAGGGCTCTCTACGAGCAGTACTTC; cdr3_aa: CSARVAPDRALYEQYF
v_call: TRBV12-3/TRBV12-4; j_call: TRBJ2-5; d_call: -; clone_size: few; cdr3_nt: TGTGCCAGCAGCCAGGGAAGTGGGGCAGAGACCCAGTACTTC; cdr3_aa: CASSQGSGAETQYF
v_call: TRBV20-1; j_call: TRBJ2-1; d_call: TRBD2; clone_size: -; cdr3_nt: TGCAGTGCTAGAGCTTGGACTAGCGGCCTCAATGAGCAGTTCTTC; cdr3_aa: CSARAWTSGLNEQFF
v_call: TRBV7-9; j_call: TRBJ1-6; d_call: -; clone_size: once; cdr3_nt: TGTGCCAGCAACGGGGACGACTATAATTCACCCCTCCACTTT; cdr3_aa: CASNGDDYNSPLHF
v_call: TRBV5-4; j_call: TRBJ2-7; d_call: -; clone_size: few; cdr3_nt: TGTGCCAGCAGCTTTGAGGGGTTCTCCGAGCAGTACTTC; cdr3_aa: CASSFEGFSEQYF
v_call: TRBV28; j_call: TRBJ2-7; d_call: -; clone_size: -; cdr3_nt: TGTGCCCCCCGTAACCTGGAGGCCCTGGTCTCCTACGAGCAGTACTTC; cdr3_aa: CAPRNLEALVSYEQYF
v_call: TRBV29-1; j_call: TRBJ2-5; d_call: -; clone_size: many; cdr3_nt: TGCAGCGTTGGTTTGAGGGGGCAAGAGACCCAGTACTTC; cdr3_aa: CSVGLRGQETQYF
v_call: TRBV4-2; j_call: TRBJ1-1; d_call: TRBD1; clone_size: many; cdr3_nt: TGTGCCAGCAGCCAGGCAGGGGGGAAAACTGAAGCTTTCTTT; cdr3_aa: CASSQAGGKTEAFF
v_call: TRBV3-1; j_call: TRBJ1-2; d_call: -; clone_size: -; cdr3_nt: TGTGCCAGCAGCAGGACAGAGAACTATGGCTACACCTTC; cdr3_aa: CASSRTENYGYTF
v_call: TRBV7-9; j_call: TRBJ2-1; d_call: -; clone_size: -; cdr3_nt: TGTGCCAGCAGCTACCGGGACCGCAGCTCCTACAATGAGCAGTTCTTC; cdr3_aa: CASSYRDRSSYNEQFF
v_call: TRBV14; j_call: TRBJ1-6; d_call: TRBD1; clone_size: many; cdr3_nt: TGTGCCAGCAGGGGACAGGGGGCTTCACCCCTCCACTTT; cdr3_aa: CASRGQGASPLHF
v_call: TRBV28; j_call: TRBJ2-4; d_call: TRBD1; clone_size: -; cdr3_nt: TGTGCCAGCAGTTTACCTTTAGCAGGGGGTTTAGCCAAAAACATTCAGTACTTC; cdr3_aa: CASSLPLAGGLAKNIQYF
v_call: TRBV24-1; j_call: TRBJ2-1; d_call: TRBD1; clone_size: many; cdr3_nt: TGTGCCACCAGTGATTTGCAGGGGGCGAGCTCCTACAATGAGCAGTTCTTC; cdr3_aa: CATSDLQGASSYNEQFF
v_call: TRBV7-6; j_call: TRBJ2-1; d_call: -; clone_size: -; cdr3_nt: TGTGCCAGCAGCCCACCCTTCAGTGAGTCCACCCATGAGCAGTTCTTC; cdr3_aa: CASSPPFSESTHEQFF
v_call: TRBV5-1; j_call: TRBJ1-3; d_call: -; clone_size: once; cdr3_nt: TGCGCCAGCAGCCCAGGGGACGGTCACTCTGGAAACACCATATATTTT; cdr3_aa: CASSPGDGHSGNTIYF
v_call: TRBV20-1; j_call: TRBJ2-5; d_call: -; clone_size: -; cdr3_nt: TGCAGTGCTCGACCCTGGGAGACCCAGTACTTC; cdr3_aa: CSARPWETQYF
v_call: TRBV28; j_call: TRBJ2-2; d_call: TRBD2; clone_size: -; cdr3_nt: TGTGCCAGCAGTAGTCCCGGGACTAGGCCGTCCGGGGAGCTGTTTTTT; cdr3_aa: CASSSPGTRPSGELFF
v_call: TRBV15; j_call: TRBJ2-2; d_call: TRBD1; clone_size: few; cdr3_nt: TGTGCCACCAGCAGAGATTTGGGGACAGGGGGCACCGGGGAGCTGTTTTTT; cdr3_aa: CATSRDLGTGGTGELFF
v_call: TRBV5-1; j_call: TRBJ2-1; d_call: -; clone_size: many; cdr3_nt: TGCGCCAGCAGCTTGGGGGGTGTTATCGGTGATGAGCAGTTCTTC; cdr3_aa: CASSLGGVIGDEQFF
v_call: TRBV20-1; j_call: TRBJ1-5; d_call: -; clone_size: many; cdr3_nt: TGCAGTGCTAGAGATCGCTACAATCAGCCCCAGCATTTT; cdr3_aa: CSARDRYNQPQHF
v_call: TRBV7-9; j_call: TRBJ2-5; d_call: TRBD1; clone_size: many; cdr3_nt: TGTGCCAGCAGCTTACAGGGGGAGTCCCAGTACTTC; cdr3_aa: CASSLQGESQYF
v_call: TRBV6-5; j_call: TRBJ2-7; d_call: -; clone_size: -; cdr3_nt: TGTGCCAGCAGTTACTCGACCCGGGGTGGCTACGAGCAGTACTTC; cdr3_aa: CASSYSTRGGYEQYF
v_call: TRBV5-1; j_call: TRBJ1-1; d_call: -; clone_size: many; cdr3_nt: TGCGCCAGCAGCTTGGACAGGTTGAACACTGAAGCTTTCTTT; cdr3_aa: CASSLDRLNTEAFF